This TCR beta chain was sequenced for a study of CD8 T cells in ankylosing spondylitis. Each CDR3 protein gets one entry after TCRdb re-called the 5' RACE reads with MiXCR. Here the sample spans 700,000 to 850,000 distinct CDR3 sequences, about 12% being singletons. This clonotype was seen more than once but under ten times. Its antigen remains unidentified. Study outcomes and limitations: Reportedly, disease-linked clones are significantly enriched in ankylosing spondylitis patients' matched synovial fluid. Earlier work had already found some motif variants in reactive arthritis synovial fluid and blood. What appeared characteristic of ankylosing spondylitis blood was a TCR beta motif of eight highly homologous variants. Disease-linked clones had a CD8+ phenotype and relatively low frequency in peripheral blood.

Germline CDR1 and CDR2: SGHRS and YFSETQ. The V gene end was trimmed by 1 base and the J gene end by 6 bases; junction bases not matched to a gene: 4. The CDR3 is 15 residues long. The V and J genes are TRBV5-1 and TRBJ2-2; TRBD2 agrees at 9 bases. Material for sequencing was blood, either unsorted or a sorted T cell fraction (not recorded which). This sequence was found in a male donor with ankylosing spondylitis. CDR3: CASSLYAGGPGELFF. The CDR3 nucleotides are TGCGCCAGCAGCTTGTACGCGGGAGGGCCCGGGGAGCTGTTTTTT.